This paragraph reports one TCR beta chain. It lacks a known antigen. Within one base of it there is no much larger clone, and no base qualities were kept. This entry comes from a study of blood T cells in healthy people across ages (dated by TCRdb to the mid-2010s). For context, the study as a whole: In model experiments, roughly one uniquely barcoded TCR beta cDNA molecule per two T cells was captured by template switching. Age-related changes in TCR beta repertoire diversity were measured in the study by deep sequencing normalized with unique cDNA molecular identifiers. Donors were grouped into four age groups: young (average roughly 15 years), middle-aged (around 39), aged (around 56) and long-lived (around 80). Donors of different ages were randomly distributed across sequencing lanes to avoid experimental bias. For two donors (one aged 18 to 30 and one aged 80 or older), the study analyzed two additional independent replicas of 1 million unique cDNA reads from the same blood draw.

General conclusions and limits of the study: Estimates of total diversity based on one million sequenced T cells were regarded as lower bounds and as underestimates. Conclusive comparison of naive and antigen-experienced compartments was prevented by the profiling of bulk unsorted PBMCs. Observed TCR beta diversity per million T cells fell roughly linearly with age, and a significant reduction was already apparent by age around 44. Compared with the aged group, the long-lived group had more naive CD4+ T cells, fewer expanded clones and increased TCR diversity, suggesting age selection. Donor CMV infection status was unknown, potentially confounding age-related changes in expanded clonotypes. Observed TCR beta diversity correlated strongly with the percentage of naive T cells measured by flow cytometry.

Trimming leaves V shorter by 3 bases and J shorter by 4 bases, with the junction holding 6 bases beyond the gene matches. The CDR3 covers 15 residues, taking in both the cysteine and the phenylalanine. Only the CDR3 DNA stays, 45 bases, in frame from base 1. As encoded in the germline V gene, CDR1 is SGHRS while CDR2 is YFSETQ. Libraries were built with 5' RACE. These reads were obtained on an Illumina HiSeq 2500. The second PCR ran for roughly 7 to 11 cycles and used a J-beta primer mix along with a sample-barcoded 5' primer. A unique molecular identifier was introduced onto each TCR beta cDNA molecule by a template-switch 5' adaptor carrying 12 random nucleotides. At least 2.5 million CDR3-containing paired-end reads were obtained from each sample. First-strand cDNA synthesis was performed from all RNA using the Mint cDNA synthesis kit, with priming by a TRBC-specific oligonucleotide. After uracil-DNA glycosylase treatment, a first 18-cycle PCR used universal primers M1SS and BC2_uni_R on all cDNA. The paper's data handling went like this. Normalization of each sample was performed by random selection of 1 million high-quality reads, each carrying a distinct molecular identifier. Reads sharing molecular identifiers were discarded rather than binned into consensus sequences. MiTCR, set to a Q25 quality threshold and the strictest error-elimination algorithm, was used for CDR3 identification, clonotype clustering and error correction. A nonparametric unseen species model with Euler transformation was used to estimate lower-bound total TCR beta diversity. TCRdb itself trimmed the public reads at Q25 with fastp, ran MiXCR and retained productive beta chains. When rows share a CDR3 protein, they turn into one entry using the most common DNA and genes. TCRdb, not the authors, supplied the V and J calls. The sample table contains a few hundred thousand distinct CDR3 sequences; only one count was recorded for 27% of them. The ten largest clones represent 29% of the sample.

The donors were roughly 39 Caucasian individuals from Russia, aged roughly 6 to 100 years, who were systemically healthy. Around 10 milliliters of peripheral blood were drawn from each donor into EDTA-treated Vacutainer tubes. PBMCs were isolated by Ficoll-Paque density-gradient centrifugation, with at least 7 million obtained per sample. Total RNA was extracted from PBMCs with Trizol reagent, with at least 5 micrograms obtained per sample. For every donor, flow cytometry on a PBMC aliquot measured the percentage of naive CD45RAhigh/CD27high T cells. The TCR comes from a woman in her sixties or seventies in good health. The sequence links TRBV5-1 to TRBJ2-7; TRBD2 lines up with 11 middle nucleotides. The sample was blood. At the DNA level, the sequence is TGCGCCAGCAGCTCGAGACTAGCGGGACCTTACGAGCAGTACTTC. It translates as CASSSRLAGPYEQYF.